This T cell receptor beta chain emerged from a study of blood T cell repertoires in COVID-19. Across the study: Italy, Spain and the United States were the sources of the convalescent and acute COVID-19 samples. T cells, B-cell-depleted T cells, or PBMCs provided the cDNA or gDNA that served as material.

Germline lookup yields CDR1 SGHTA and CDR2 FQGTGA. J lost 0 bases, V lost 4 bases, and 7 bases had no gene match. There are 17 residues in the CDR3. Original analysis: Reference gene primer amplification yielded estimated nucleated cell counts. Assay used: immunoSEQ multiplex PCR; TCRdb lists only in-frame clones, some missing. V and J calls and clone size are those listed in that table; D and trimming were worked out from the DNA. The sample shows 150,000 to 200,000 clones, approximately 90% of them seen only once. This TCR was sampled from a human donor in a cohort sampled during active COVID-19. Sequenced material: peripheral blood. The chain recombines TRBV7-3 with TRBJ2-2; 8 positions match TRBD2. The CDR3, as DNA: TGTGCCAGCAGCTCGCCGGGACTAGTGGCGAACACCGGGGAGCTGTTTTTT. This translates into CASSSPGLVANTGELFF.